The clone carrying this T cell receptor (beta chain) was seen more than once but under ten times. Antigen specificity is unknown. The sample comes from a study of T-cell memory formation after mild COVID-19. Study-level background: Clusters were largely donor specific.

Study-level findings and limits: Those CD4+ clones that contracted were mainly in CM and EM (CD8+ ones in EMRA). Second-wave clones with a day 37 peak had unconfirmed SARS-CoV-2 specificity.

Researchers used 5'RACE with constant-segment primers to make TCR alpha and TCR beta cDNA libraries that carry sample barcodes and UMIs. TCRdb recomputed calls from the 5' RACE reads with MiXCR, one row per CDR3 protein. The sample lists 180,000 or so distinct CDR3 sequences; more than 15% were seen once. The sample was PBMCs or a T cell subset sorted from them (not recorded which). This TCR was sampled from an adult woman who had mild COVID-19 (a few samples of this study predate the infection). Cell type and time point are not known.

The CDR3 here is CATSDGRLAGRYEQYF. As DNA, the CDR3 is TGTGCCACCAGTGATGGTCGACTAGCGGGAAGGTACGAGCAGTACTTC. The V gene is TRBV24-1, the J gene TRBJ2-7, with TRBD2 matching 11 bases. The CDR3 runs to 16 residues. Germline CDR1 and CDR2: KGHDR and SFDVKD. Trimming at V came to 3 bases and at J to 4 bases, leaving 7 bases not matched to a gene.